Reported below is one T cell receptor beta chain. CDR1 and CDR2 (germline): LNHDA, SQIVND (reference sequence). V lost 1 base to trimming and J lost 2 bases, with 15 bases between them. This CDR3 has 17 amino acids. This record belongs to a study of blood T cell repertoires in COVID-19. Clones were read by immunoSEQ multiplex PCR, and TCRdb kept only the in-frame ones, dropping some. The sample has over 150,000 clones, more than 70% seen once. This TCR derives from a man younger than 30 with active or convalescent COVID-19. Sequencing input: peripheral blood. The gene calls are TRBV19 and TRBJ1-5; possibly TRBD1 for D (5 bases). CDR3 sequence: CASSIGRAAVGNQPQHF. The CDR3 nucleotides read TGTGCCAGTAGTATAGGCAGGGCTGCGGTGGGCAATCAGCCCCAGCATTTT.